The clone carrying this T cell receptor (beta chain) has a count of ten or more. Stated time point: patch test 1, 2 weeks after DPC sensitization. Treatment specified: therapeutic diphenylcyclopropenone sensitization with weekly scalp DPC. Those who donated were patients with alopecia, 18 to 70 years of age, and suitable for DPC. Total RNA came from unfractionated whole blood. V was pared by 11 bases and J by 0 bases, with 14 bases between. In germline, CDR1 is MNHEY, CDR2 SMNVEV (reference sequence). The CDR3 sequence is 14 residues long. This entry belongs to a study of human T cells and chemical hapten exposure. Original handling: A per-sample median of about 100,000 TCRs was observed, with counts ranging from about 20,000 to 750,000. One entry per CDR3 protein, called by TCRdb with MiXCR from the RACE reads. The V and J calls and clone size are TCRdb's, not the authors'. The data show roughly 380,000 distinct CDR3 sequences, around 4.8% seen once.

This receptor was taken from a woman aged 50 to 65 with alopecia areata. Some clones in this sample may be carry-over from other donors' samples. This chain joins TRBV27 and TRBJ2-1; TRBD1 is a possible D gene (6 bases). The sample consisted of whole blood, taken in connection with sensitization to the hapten diphenylcyclopropenone (DPC). CDR3 coding DNA: TGTGCCTCCGGGTCAGGGGTCTCCTACAATGAGCAGTTCTTC. Its protein is CASGSGVSYNEQFF.